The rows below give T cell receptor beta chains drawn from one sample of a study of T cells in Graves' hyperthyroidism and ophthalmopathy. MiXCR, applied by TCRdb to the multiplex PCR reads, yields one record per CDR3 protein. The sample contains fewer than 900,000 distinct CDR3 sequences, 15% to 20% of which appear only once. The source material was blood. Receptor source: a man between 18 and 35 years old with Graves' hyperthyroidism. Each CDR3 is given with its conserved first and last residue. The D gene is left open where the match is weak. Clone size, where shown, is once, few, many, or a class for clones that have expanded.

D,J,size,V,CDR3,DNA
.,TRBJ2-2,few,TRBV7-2,CASSLARGTMPGELFF,TGTGCCAGCAGCTTAGCCCGAGGGACAATGCCCGGGGAGCTGTTTTTT
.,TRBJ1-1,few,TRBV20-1,CSASGGRDTEAFF,TGCAGTGCTAGCGGGGGTAGGGACACTGAAGCTTTCTTT
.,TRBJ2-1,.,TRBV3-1,CASSYNGFYNEQFF,TGTGCCAGCAGCTATAACGGTTTTTACAATGAGCAGTTCTTC
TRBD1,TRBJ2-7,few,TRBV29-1,CSGGDRGFYEQYF,TGCAGCGGAGGGGACAGGGGATTTTACGAGCAGTACTTC
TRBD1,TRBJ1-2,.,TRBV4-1,CASSQIRDRGYGYTF,TGCGCCAGCAGCCAAATCCGGGACAGGGGCTATGGCTACACCTTC
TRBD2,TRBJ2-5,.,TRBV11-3,CASSSRTSGRAQETQYF,TGTGCCAGCAGCTCCCGGACTAGCGGGAGGGCCCAAGAGACCCAGTACTTC
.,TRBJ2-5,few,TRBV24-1,CATSDSVGTQYF,TGTGCCACCAGTGATTCCGTCGGGACCCAGTACTTC
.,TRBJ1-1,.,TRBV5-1,CASSLGGRLNTEAFF,TGCGCCAGCAGCTTGGGGGGCAGATTGAACACTGAAGCTTTCTTT
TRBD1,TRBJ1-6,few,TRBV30,CACPGQSNSPLHF,TGTGCCTGCCCGGGACAGTCTAATTCACCCCTCCACTTT
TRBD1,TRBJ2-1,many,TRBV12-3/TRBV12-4,CASSFLTGDHEQFF,TGTGCCAGCAGTTTTTTGACAGGGGATCATGAGCAGTTCTTC
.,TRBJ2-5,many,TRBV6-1,CASRQGRVQETQYF,TGTGCCAGCAGACAGGGACGGGTACAAGAGACCCAGTACTTC
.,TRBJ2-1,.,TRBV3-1,CASSQDSTGFHNEQFF,TGTGCCAGCAGCCAAGATTCGACGGGCTTCCACAATGAGCAGTTCTTC
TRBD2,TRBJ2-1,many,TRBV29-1,CSIRSGREQFF,TGCAGCATCCGGAGCGGGAGGGAGCAGTTCTTC
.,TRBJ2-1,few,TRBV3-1,CASSQGGFPYNEQFF,TGTGCCAGCAGCCAAGGGGGCTTCCCCTACAATGAGCAGTTCTTC
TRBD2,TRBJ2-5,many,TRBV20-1,CSAPTAGVIGTNF,TGCAGTGCTCCCACCGCGGGAGTAATCGGGACTAACTTC
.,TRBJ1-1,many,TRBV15,CATSHQTGNTEAFF,TGTGCCACCAGCCACCAGACAGGGAACACTGAAGCTTTCTTT
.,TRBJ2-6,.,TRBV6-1,CASSELGLSGANVLTF,TGTGCCAGCAGTGAATTGGGTCTATCTGGGGCCAACGTCCTGACTTTC
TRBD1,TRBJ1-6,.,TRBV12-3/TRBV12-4,CASSLDPILRQGNSPLHF,TGTGCCAGCAGTCTAGACCCGATTCTCAGACAGGGAAATTCACCCCTCCACTTT
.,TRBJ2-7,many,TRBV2,CASSAAGEQYF,TGTGCCAGCAGTGCAGCGGGCGAGCAGTACTTC
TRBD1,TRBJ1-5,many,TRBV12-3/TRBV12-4,CASSLWDRGPEPQHF,TGTGCCAGCAGTTTATGGGACAGGGGCCCAGAGCCCCAGCATTTT
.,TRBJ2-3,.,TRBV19,CASSGKSGQDRSLLTDTQYF,TGTGCCAGTAGTGGAAAATCTGGCCAAGACAGGTCCCTTCTCACAGATACGCAGTATTTT
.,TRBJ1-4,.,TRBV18,CASSPSRASDEKLFF,TGTGCCAGCTCACCATCCAGGGCTTCTGATGAAAAACTGTTTTTT
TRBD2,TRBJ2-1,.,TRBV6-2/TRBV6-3,CASSPSGTSGWNHEQFF,TGTGCCAGCAGTCCATCCGGGACTAGCGGGTGGAACCATGAGCAGTTCTTC
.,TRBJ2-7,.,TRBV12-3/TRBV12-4,CASTSPTDPNEQYF,TGTGCCAGCACCTCACCGACGGACCCCAACGAGCAGTACTTC
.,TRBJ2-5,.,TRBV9,CASSVGGHYQETQYF,TGTGCCAGCAGCGTAGGGGGACACTATCAAGAGACCCAGTACTTC
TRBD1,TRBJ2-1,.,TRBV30,CAWSLQGAAEQFF,TGTGCCTGGAGTCTACAGGGGGCAGCTGAGCAGTTCTTC
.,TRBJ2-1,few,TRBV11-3,CASSLARYLGRTNNEQFF,TGTGCCAGCAGCTTAGCCCGCTACTTGGGGCGAACTAACAATGAGCAGTTCTTC
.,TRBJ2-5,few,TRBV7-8,CASSQARAETQYF,TGTGCCAGCAGCCAAGCCAGGGCGGAGACCCAGTACTTC
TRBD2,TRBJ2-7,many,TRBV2,CASSEGTSGYEQYF,TGTGCCAGCAGTGAAGGCACTAGCGGCTACGAGCAGTACTTC
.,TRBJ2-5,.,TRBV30,CAWSLGIYGGLETQYF,TGTGCCTGGAGTCTAGGGATATATGGCGGGTTGGAGACCCAGTACTTC
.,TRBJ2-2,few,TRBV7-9,CASSPLGAGTGELFF,TGTGCCAGCAGCCCACTTGGGGCGGGCACCGGGGAGCTGTTTTTT
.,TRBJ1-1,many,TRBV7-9,CASSSSGFSEAFF,TGTGCCAGCAGCTCCTCCGGGTTTAGTGAAGCTTTCTTT
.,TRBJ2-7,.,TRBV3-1,CASSLGEKTYEQYF,TGTGCCAGCAGCCTCGGGGAAAAGACCTACGAGCAGTACTTC
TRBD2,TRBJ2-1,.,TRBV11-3,CASSSRVSGSYEQFF,TGTGCCAGCAGCTCTCGGGTTAGCGGGAGCTATGAGCAGTTCTTC
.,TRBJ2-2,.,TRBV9,CASSVSGRTGELFF,TGTGCCAGCAGCGTAAGCGGACGGACCGGGGAGCTGTTTTTT
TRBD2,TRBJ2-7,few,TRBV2,CASVAGGLDEQYF,TGTGCCAGCGTGGCGGGAGGGCTTGACGAGCAGTACTTC
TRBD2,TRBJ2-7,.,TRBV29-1,CSVGASGTQYF,TGCAGCGTTGGGGCTAGCGGGACGCAGTACTTC
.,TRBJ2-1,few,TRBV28,CASREGGGGNEQFF,TGTGCCAGCAGAGAAGGGGGCGGGGGCAATGAGCAGTTCTTC
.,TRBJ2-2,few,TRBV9,CASSGRRARDTGELFF,TGTGCCAGCAGCGGCCGGAGGGCGCGAGACACCGGGGAGCTGTTTTTT
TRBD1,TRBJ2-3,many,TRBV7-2,CASSPWTGTDTQYF,TGTGCCAGCAGCCCCTGGACAGGAACAGATACGCAGTATTTT
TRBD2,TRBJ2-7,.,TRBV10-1,CASSESPGGDEQYF,TGCGCCAGCAGTGAGTCGCCGGGAGGGGACGAGCAGTACTTC
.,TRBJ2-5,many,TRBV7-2,CASSAWGDSRALQETQYF,TGTGCCAGCAGCGCCTGGGGGGACAGTCGAGCTCTCCAAGAGACCCAGTACTTC
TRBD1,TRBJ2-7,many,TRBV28,CASSSGTASYEQYF,TGTGCCAGCAGCTCCGGGACAGCCTCCTACGAGCAGTACTTC
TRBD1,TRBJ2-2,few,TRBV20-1,CSARDPRTGFTGELFF,TGCAGTGCTAGAGATCCGAGGACAGGGTTCACCGGGGAGCTGTTTTTT
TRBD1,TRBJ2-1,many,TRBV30,CAWTQTGDGEQFF,TGTGCCTGGACCCAAACAGGGGATGGTGAGCAGTTCTTC
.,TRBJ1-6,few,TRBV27,CASSLEGKYNSPLHF,TGTGCCAGCAGTTTGGAGGGAAAATATAATTCACCCCTCCACTTT
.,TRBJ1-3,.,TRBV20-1,CSASGAEGNTIYF,TGCAGTGCTAGTGGGGCAGAGGGAAACACCATATATTTT
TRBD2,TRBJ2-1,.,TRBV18,CASSPPGTSGDNEQFF,TGTGCCAGCTCACCACCAGGGACTAGCGGGGACAATGAGCAGTTCTTC
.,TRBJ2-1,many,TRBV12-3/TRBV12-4,CASSLVTTREQFF,TGTGCCAGCAGTTTGGTTACCACTAGGGAGCAGTTCTTC
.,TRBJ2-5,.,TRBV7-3,CASSLKGGRGPETQYF,TGTGCCAGCAGCTTAAAAGGAGGGAGAGGACCAGAGACCCAGTACTTC
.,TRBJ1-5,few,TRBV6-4,CASSEPHLNQPQHF,TGTGCCAGCAGTGAGCCTCACCTTAATCAGCCCCAGCATTTT
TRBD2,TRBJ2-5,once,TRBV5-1,CASSLAGLAGDPKQETQYF,TGCGCCAGCAGCTTGGCCGGTCTAGCGGGAGACCCCAAACAAGAGACCCAGTACTTC
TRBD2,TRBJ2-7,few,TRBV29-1,CSVEGGGNLYEQYF,TGCAGCGTTGAAGGCGGGGGGAATCTCTACGAGCAGTACTTC
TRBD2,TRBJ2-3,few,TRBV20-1,CSVGSGSGDTQYF,TGCAGTGTTGGTAGCGGGAGTGGAGATACGCAGTATTTT